What follows describes a single T cell receptor (beta chain). Its matching antigen is unknown. Germline V gene sequence: CDR1 LNHDA, CDR2 SQIVND (reference sequence). Trimming removed 7 bases at V and 0 bases at J, with 15 bases between. The CDR3 loop spans 15 amino acids. Repertoires were generated with immunoSEQ multiplex PCR, while TCRdb's copy carries only in-frame clones and drops some. The table shows about 160,000 clones, with roughly nine tenths occurring only once. This record belongs to a study of cytomegalovirus exposure and HLA in healthy donors. Regarding the study as a whole: Rare TCR sequences dominated, though some public TCRs recurred in many donors. The study recorded 150 to 200 TCR beta chains that were cytomegalovirus-associated.

Sequenced sample: PBMCs. This sequence originates from a woman aged 25 to 39 in good health and CMV-seronegative. The chain employs TRBV19 and TRBJ1-2; possibly TRBD1 for D (5 bases). The CDR3 DNA reads TGTGCCAGTACTTCCGGCGGGGGGTCTAACTATGGCTACACCTTC. It yields the protein CASTSGGGSNYGYTF. Using reference TRBV19 and TRBJ1-2 for the parts outside the CDR3, the full variable domain is DGGITQSPKYLFRKEGQNVTLSCEQNLNHDAMYWYRQDPGQGLRLIYYSQIVNDFQKGDIAEGYSVSREKKESFPLTVTSAQKNPTAFYLCASTSGGGSNYGYTFGSGTRLTVV.